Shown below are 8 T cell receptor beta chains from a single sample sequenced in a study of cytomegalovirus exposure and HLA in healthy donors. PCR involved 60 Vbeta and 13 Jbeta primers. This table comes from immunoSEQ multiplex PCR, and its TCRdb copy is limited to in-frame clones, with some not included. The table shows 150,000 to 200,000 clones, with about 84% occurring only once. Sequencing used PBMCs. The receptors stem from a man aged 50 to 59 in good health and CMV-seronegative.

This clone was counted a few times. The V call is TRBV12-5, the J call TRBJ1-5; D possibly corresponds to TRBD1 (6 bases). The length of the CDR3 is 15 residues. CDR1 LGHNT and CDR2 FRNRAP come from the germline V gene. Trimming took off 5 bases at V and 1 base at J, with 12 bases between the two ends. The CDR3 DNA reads TGTGCTAGTGGTACCGGACAGCCGAGCAATCAGCCCCAGCATTTT. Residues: CASGTGQPSNQPQHF. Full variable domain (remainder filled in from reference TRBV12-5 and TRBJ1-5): DARVTQTPRHKVTEMGQEVTMRCQPILGHNTVFWYRQTMMQGLELLAYFRNRAPLDDSGMPKDRFSAEMPDATLATLKIQPSEPRDSAVYFCASGTGQPSNQPQHFGDGTRLSIL.

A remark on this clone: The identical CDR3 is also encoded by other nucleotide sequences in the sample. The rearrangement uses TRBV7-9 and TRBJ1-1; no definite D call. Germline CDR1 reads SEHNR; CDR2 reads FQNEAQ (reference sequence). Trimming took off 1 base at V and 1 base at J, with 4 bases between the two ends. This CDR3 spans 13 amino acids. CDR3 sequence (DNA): TGTGCCAGCAGCTTAGGCGAGAACACTGAAGCTTTCTTT. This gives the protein CASSLGENTEAFF.

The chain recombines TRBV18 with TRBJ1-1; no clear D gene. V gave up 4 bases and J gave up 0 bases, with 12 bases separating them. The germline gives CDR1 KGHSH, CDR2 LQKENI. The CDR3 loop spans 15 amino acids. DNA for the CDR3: TGTGCCAGCTCACGGTCGGTGGAGATGAACACTGAAGCTTTCTTT. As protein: CASSRSVEMNTEAFF.

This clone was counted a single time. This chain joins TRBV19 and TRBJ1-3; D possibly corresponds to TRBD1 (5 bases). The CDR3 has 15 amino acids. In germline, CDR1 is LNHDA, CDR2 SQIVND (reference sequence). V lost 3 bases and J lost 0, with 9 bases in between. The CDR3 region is CASSMQGNSGNTIYF. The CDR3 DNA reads TGTGCCAGTAGTATGCAGGGAAACTCTGGAAACACCATATATTTT.

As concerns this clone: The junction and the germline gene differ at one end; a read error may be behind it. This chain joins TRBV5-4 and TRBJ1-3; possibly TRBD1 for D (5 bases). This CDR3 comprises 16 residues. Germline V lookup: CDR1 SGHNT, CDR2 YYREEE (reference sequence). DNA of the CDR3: TGCGCCAGCAGCCAAGATCAAGGGGCTTTTGGAAACACCATATATTTT. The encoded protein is CASSQDQGAFGNTIYF.

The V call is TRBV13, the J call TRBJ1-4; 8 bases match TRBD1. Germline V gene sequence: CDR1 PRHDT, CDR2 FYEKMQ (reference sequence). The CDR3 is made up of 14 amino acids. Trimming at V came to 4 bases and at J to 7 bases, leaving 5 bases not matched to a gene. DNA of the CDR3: TGTGCCAGCAGCTCCGACAGGGGATCTGAAAAACTGTTTTTT. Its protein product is CASSSDRGSEKLFF.

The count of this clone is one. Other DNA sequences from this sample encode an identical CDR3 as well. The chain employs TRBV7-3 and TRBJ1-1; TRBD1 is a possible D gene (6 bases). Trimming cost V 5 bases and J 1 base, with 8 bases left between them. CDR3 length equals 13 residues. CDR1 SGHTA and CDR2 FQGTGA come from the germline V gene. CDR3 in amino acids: CASSLGANTEAFF. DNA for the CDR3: TGTGCCAGCAGCCTGGGGGCGAACACTGAAGCTTTCTTT.

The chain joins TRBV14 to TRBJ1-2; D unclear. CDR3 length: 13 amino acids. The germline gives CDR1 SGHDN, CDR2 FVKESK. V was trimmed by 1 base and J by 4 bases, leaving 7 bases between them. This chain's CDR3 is CASSQAGSYGYTF. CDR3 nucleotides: TGTGCCAGCAGCCAAGCCGGTTCCTATGGCTACACCTTC.